What follows is one T cell receptor beta chain and its context. Its specificity is unknown. CDR1 SGHTA and CDR2 FQGNSA come from the germline V gene. The CDR3 is made up of 15 amino acids. The ends lost 2 bases at V and 8 bases at J; junction bases unmatched: 7. The data stem from a study of blood T cells in healthy people across ages. Together with a sample-barcoded 5' primer, a J-beta primer mix was included in a second PCR lasting about 6 to 11 cycles. Each CDR3 protein is one row after TCRdb ran MiXCR on the 5' RACE reads. The table lists roughly 800,000 distinct CDR3 sequences, 55% to 75% of them singletons, with around 22% in the top ten. Study-level points and caveats: The unsorted PBMCs prevented any conclusive comparison of naive versus antigen-experienced cells. Total diversity from one million sequenced T cells was likely underestimated.

The TCR originated in a man aged 25-45 years in good health. The chain employs TRBV7-2 and TRBJ2-1; TRBD2 matches at 9 bases. Sequencing input: blood. The CDR3 protein is CASSLISGRIDEQFF. The CDR3 nucleotides read TGTGCCAGCAGCTTAATTAGCGGGAGAATCGATGAGCAGTTCTTC.